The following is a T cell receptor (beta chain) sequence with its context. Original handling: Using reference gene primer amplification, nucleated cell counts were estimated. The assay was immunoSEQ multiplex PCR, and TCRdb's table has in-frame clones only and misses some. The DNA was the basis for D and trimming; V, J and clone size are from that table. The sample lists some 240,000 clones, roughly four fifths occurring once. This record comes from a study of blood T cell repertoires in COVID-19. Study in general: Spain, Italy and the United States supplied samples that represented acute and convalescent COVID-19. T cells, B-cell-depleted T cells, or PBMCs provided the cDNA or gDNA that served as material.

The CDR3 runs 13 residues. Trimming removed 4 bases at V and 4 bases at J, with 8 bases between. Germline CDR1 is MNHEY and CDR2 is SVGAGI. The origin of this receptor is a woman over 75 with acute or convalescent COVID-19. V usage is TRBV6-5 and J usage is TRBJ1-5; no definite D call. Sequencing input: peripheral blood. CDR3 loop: CASSWTGNQPQHF. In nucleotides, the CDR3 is TGTGCCAGCAGTTGGACTGGAAATCAGCCCCAGCATTTT.